This T cell receptor (beta chain) emerged from a study of CD4 T cells in relation to SARS-CoV-2 and coronaviruses. Before the COVID-19 pandemic, during about 2011-2019, CD4+ T cells were taken from unexposed donors. CD4+ T cells were isolated from the cells after around 11 days of culture. Concerning this clone: No antigen is known for it.

Profiling relied on immunoSEQ multiplex PCR, and the TCRdb table lists in-frame clones only, not all of them. The sample records roughly 24,000 clones, roughly 74% being singletons. CDR1 is SGHTA, CDR2 FQGTGA, per germline. Trimming removed 4 bases from V and 0 bases from J, with 12 bases in between. The CDR3 is 16 amino acids. The gene calls are TRBV7-3 and TRBJ2-2; no clear D. This TCR came from a human donor in good health. What was sequenced was CD4+ T cells from PBMCs, cultured in vitro. The DNA of the CDR3 is TGTGCCAGCAGCTCCCCTCCCATTGCGAACACCGGGGAGCTGTTTTTT. As protein: CASSSPPIANTGELFF.